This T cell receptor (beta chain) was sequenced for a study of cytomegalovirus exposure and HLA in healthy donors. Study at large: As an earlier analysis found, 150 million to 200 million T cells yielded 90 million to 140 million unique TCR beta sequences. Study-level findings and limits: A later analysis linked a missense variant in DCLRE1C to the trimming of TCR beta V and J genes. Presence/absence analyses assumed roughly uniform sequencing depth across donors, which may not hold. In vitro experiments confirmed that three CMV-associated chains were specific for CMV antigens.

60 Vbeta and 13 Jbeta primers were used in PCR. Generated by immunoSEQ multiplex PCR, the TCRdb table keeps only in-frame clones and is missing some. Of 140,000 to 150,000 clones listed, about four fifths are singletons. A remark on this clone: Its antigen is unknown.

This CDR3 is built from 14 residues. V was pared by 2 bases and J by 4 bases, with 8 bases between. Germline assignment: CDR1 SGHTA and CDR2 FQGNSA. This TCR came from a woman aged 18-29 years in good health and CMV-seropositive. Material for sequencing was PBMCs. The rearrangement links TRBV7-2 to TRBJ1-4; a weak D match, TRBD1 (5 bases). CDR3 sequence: CASSLQGNNEKLFF. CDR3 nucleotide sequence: TGTGCCAGCAGCTTACAGGGAAATAATGAAAAACTGTTTTTT.